Listed below are T cell receptor beta chains from one sample, sequenced in a study of blood T cell repertoires in COVID-19. This table comes from immunoSEQ multiplex PCR, and its TCRdb copy is limited to in-frame clones, with some not included. The data contain approximately 100,000 clones, 75% to 90% of them singletons. The sequencing sample was made of peripheral blood. These receptors all stem from a human donor in a cohort sampled during active COVID-19. CDR3s include the opening cysteine and the closing phenylalanine or tryptophan. A D gene is named only where the DNA matches it firmly.

TRBJ1-4 | TRBV5-1 | - | 14 | TGCGCCAGCAGCTTGGCGCGGGGGGAGGAAAAACTGTTTTTT | CASSLARGEEKLFF
TRBJ2-1 | TRBV27 | TRBD2 | 17 | TGTGCCAGCAGTCTCCGGCTCGCGGGGGGCCTCTACAATGAGCAGTTCTTC | CASSLRLAGGLYNEQFF
TRBJ2-1 | TRBV2 | - | 16 | TGTGCCAGCAGTGGAGGAGGGCCGGGCTCCTACAATGAGCAGTTCTTC | CASSGGGPGSYNEQFF
TRBJ2-7 | TRBV10-3 | TRBD2 | 15 | TGTGCCACGGAACTGACTAGCGGGAGTAGCGGCGAGCAGTACTTC | CATELTSGSSGEQYF
TRBJ2-5 | TRBV28 | TRBD2 | 17 | TGTGCCAGCAGTCCGATCGGACTAGCGCCCCACCAAGAGACCCAGTACTTC | CASSPIGLAPHQETQYF
TRBJ1-6 | TRBV19 | TRBD1 | 14 | TGTGCCAGATATGGGACAGGGGGCAATTCACCCCTCCACTTT | CARYGTGGNSPLHF
TRBJ1-4 | TRBV27 | TRBD1 | 15 | TGTGCCAGCAGTTCGAAAGGGGGCCCGGGGGAAAAACTGTTTTTT | CASSSKGGPGEKLFF
TRBJ1-2 | TRBV28 | - | 13 | TGTGCCAGCAGGGTTCAGGGTCTGGATGGCTACACCTTC | CASRVQGLDGYTF
TRBJ2-4 | TRBV28 | TRBD2 | 17 | TGTGCCAGCAGTCGGACAGCGGGACTAGCGGGAGAGTACATTCAGTACTTC | CASSRTAGLAGEYIQYF
TRBJ1-2 | TRBV7-9 | - | 16 | TGTGCCAGCAGCTTACCAATATTGAGGAGTGACTATGGCTACACCTTC | CASSLPILRSDYGYTF
TRBJ2-1 | TRBV2 | - | 16 | TGTGCCAGCAGTAAAGAGAGGGCAGGACGCGTTAATGAGCAGTTCTTC | CASSKERAGRVNEQFF